The 6 T cell receptor beta chains reported below all come from one sample, sequenced in a study of graft-versus-host responses after intestinal transplantation. Measured with immunoSEQ multiplex PCR; TCRdb has only the in-frame clones, and not every one. The data show over 85,000 clones, just under 95% seen once. These receptors have no identified antigens. This sample comprised unstimulated CD8+ T cells sorted from spleen or lymph node cells, obtained before intestinal transplant. These receptors were collected from a human donor who received an intestinal transplant.

The chain joins TRBV7-9 to TRBJ2-5; the D gene is possibly TRBD2 (7 bases). Trimming left V 7 bases short and J 2 bases short, with 11 bases between. CDR1 and CDR2 from the germline V gene are SEHNR and FQNEAQ (reference sequence). CDR3 length equals 13 residues. The CDR3 sequence is CASNGGLQETQYF. DNA of the CDR3: TGTGCCAGCAACGGGGGGCTACAAGAGACCCAGTACTTC.

This chain connects TRBV6-1 to TRBJ2-7; 9 nucleotides line up with TRBD1. The germline V gene encodes CDR1 MNHNS and CDR2 SASEGT. V lost 8 bases to trimming and J lost 4 bases; unmatched junction nucleotides: 9. The length of the CDR3 is 14 residues. The CDR3 here is CASFPTGGLYEQYF. In DNA form, the CDR3 reads TGTGCCAGCTTCCCGACAGGGGGGCTATACGAGCAGTACTTC.

V is TRBV19 and J is TRBJ2-3; D is perhaps TRBD1 (5 bases). Per the germline V gene, CDR1 is LNHDA and CDR2 is SQIVND (reference sequence). V was cut by 5 bases and J by 4 bases, with 19 bases left in between. CDR3 length: 16 amino acids. The CDR3 DNA follows: TGTGCCAGTAGTCCCCCACACTTGGAAGGGGCAGATACGCAGTATTTT. Translating gives CASSPPHLEGADTQYF.

This chain uses TRBV2 with TRBJ2-3; TRBD1 is a possible D gene (6 bases). This CDR3 is built from 14 residues. V was clipped by 6 bases and J by 4 bases, with 14 bases between them. Germline CDR1 reads SNHLY; CDR2 reads FYNNEI. CDR3 sequence (DNA): TGTGCCAGCAGAAGACTTACAGGGCCAGATACGCAGTATTTT. Translation gives CASRRLTGPDTQYF. The full variable domain, with the rest looked up from reference TRBV2 and TRBJ2-3, is EPEVTQTPSHQVTQMGQEVILRCVPISNHLYFYWYRQILGQKVEFLVSFYNNEISEKSEIFDDQFSVERPDGSNFTLKIRSTKLEDSAMYFCASRRLTGPDTQYFGPGTRLTVL.

The chain has TRBV14 and TRBJ2-7; a weak D match, TRBD2 (6 bases). The V gene lost 6 bases and the J gene lost 0 bases, with 24 bases spanning the gap. This CDR3 has 18 amino acids. Germline assignment: CDR1 SGHDN and CDR2 FVKESK. As DNA, the CDR3 is TGTGCCAGCAGTAGTCTGGGCAGGGCGGGAACCTACTCCTACGAGCAGTACTTC. Amino acid sequence: CASSSLGRAGTYSYEQYF.

The chain recombines TRBV7-9 with TRBJ2-5, with TRBD2 identical over 7 bases. The CDR3 has 12 amino acids. Losses at the gene ends were 4 bases for V and 5 bases for J; bases not matched to a gene: 1. Germline CDR1 is SEHNR and CDR2 is FQNEAQ (reference sequence). The DNA for the CDR3 is TGTGCCAGCAGCTGGGAGGGGGAGACCCAGTACTTC. It codes for CASSWEGETQYF.